The rows below give T cell receptor beta chains drawn from one sample of a study of Ad26.COV2.S vaccination and SARS-CoV-2 variants. TCRdb's copy holds only in-frame clones and misses some; the assay was immunoSEQ multiplex PCR. The sample shows about 680,000 clones, approximately 88% of them seen only once. The sample consisted of peripheral blood, taken in a trial of Ad26.COV2.S vaccine versus placebo. The receptors were gathered from a person between 18 and 59 years old who received the Ad26.COV2.S COVID-19 vaccine or a placebo. Each CDR3 is given with its conserved first and last residue. A D gene is named only where the DNA matches it firmly. The listing skips clone size in some rows; elsewhere it reads once, few, many or a size class.

-,TRBV19,-,TRBJ1-4,CASTTGTSPREKLFF,TGTGCCAGTACAACAGGGACTTCCCCGCGTGAAAAACTGTTTTTT
-,TRBV7-8,-,TRBJ2-7,CASSFNTVSEQYF,TGTGCCAGCAGCTTTAATACCGTCTCCGAGCAGTACTTC
-,TRBV15,-,TRBJ1-5,CATRPGGLDQPQHF,TGTGCCACCAGACCGGGGGGACTTGATCAGCCCCAGCATTTT
-,TRBV6-4,-,TRBJ2-6,CASRASGISGANVLTF,TGTGCCAGCAGAGCCTCGGGGATCTCTGGGGCCAACGTCCTGACTTTC
-,TRBV24-1,TRBD1,TRBJ2-3,CATSARQGALDTQYF,TGTGCCACCAGTGCCCGACAGGGGGCTTTAGATACGCAGTATTTT
once,TRBV30,TRBD1,TRBJ1-2,CAWSQGGWAYGYTF,TGTGCCTGGAGTCAGGGGGGTTGGGCGTATGGCTACACCTTC
-,TRBV29-1,TRBD2,TRBJ2-1,CSVDTSGSQAEQFF,TGCAGCGTTGACACGAGCGGGAGTCAGGCTGAGCAGTTCTTC
-,TRBV7-2,-,TRBJ1-4,CASSRRPDHWGEKLFF,TGTGCCAGCAGCCGCCGACCGGACCACTGGGGTGAAAAACTGTTTTTT
-,TRBV5-1,-,TRBJ1-5,CASSPVGGADGQPQHF,TGCGCCAGCAGCCCCGTGGGGGGGGCGGACGGTCAGCCCCAGCATTTT
-,TRBV21-1,-,TRBJ1-6,CASSKPRTGGNSPLHF,TGTGCCAGCAGCAAACCAAGGACAGGGGGTAATTCACCCCTCCACTTT
-,TRBV6-2/TRBV6-3,-,TRBJ1-1,CASSYPPRAFF,TGTGCCAGCAGTTACCCCCCCAGGGCTTTCTTT
once,TRBV7-2,TRBD2,TRBJ2-2,CASSLALSGRGRGELFF,TGTGCCAGCAGCTTAGCCCTTAGCGGGAGGGGTCGCGGGGAGCTGTTTTTT
-,TRBV10-3,-,TRBJ1-2,CAISESAGLDGYTF,TGTGCCATCAGTGAGTCGGCGGGTCTTGATGGCTACACCTTC
few,TRBV5-6,-,TRBJ1-2,CASSLAGDYGYTF,TGTGCCAGCAGCTTGGCAGGGGACTATGGCTACACCTTC
-,TRBV10-2,-,TRBJ1-5,CASSDNSRRPQHF,TGCGCCAGCAGTGACAACAGTCGAAGGCCCCAGCATTTT
-,TRBV30,TRBD1,TRBJ1-5,CAWAKRGRTSQPQHF,TGTGCCTGGGCAAAAAGGGGGCGGACTAGTCAGCCCCAGCATTTT
-,TRBV30,TRBD1,TRBJ1-6,CAWSTGTVNSPLHF,TGTGCCTGGAGTACCGGGACAGTCAATTCACCCCTCCACTTT
-,TRBV24-1,TRBD2,TRBJ2-1,CATSDIEREHEQFF,TGTGCCACCAGTGATATCGAGCGGGAGCATGAGCAGTTCTTC
-,TRBV10-3,TRBD2,TRBJ2-7,CAISGVGRAAYEQYF,TGTGCCATCAGTGGGGTGGGGAGGGCCGCCTACGAGCAGTACTTC
once,TRBV24-1,TRBD1,TRBJ2-7,CATSEGDRGHEQYF,TGTGCCACCAGTGAAGGGGACAGGGGCCACGAGCAGTACTTC
-,TRBV2,-,TRBJ1-1,CASGRQEVGNTEAFF,TGTGCCAGCGGGAGACAGGAGGTAGGGAACACTGAAGCTTTCTTT
-,TRBV5-1,-,TRBJ1-1,CASSLMPGMNTEAFF,TGCGCCAGCAGCTTGATGCCGGGCATGAACACTGAAGCTTTCTTT
-,TRBV6-5,-,TRBJ1-4,CASRTSDSTNEKLFF,TGTGCCAGCAGGACCTCGGACAGCACTAATGAAAAACTGTTTTTT
-,TRBV27,-,TRBJ2-5,CASSSRAAEETQYF,TGTGCCAGCAGTTCCCGGGCAGCAGAAGAGACCCAGTACTTC
-,TRBV30,-,TRBJ1-5,CAWSTQGTNQPQHF,TGTGCCTGGTCAACCCAGGGGACCAATCAGCCCCAGCATTTT
-,TRBV27,TRBD1,TRBJ1-2,CASRPDRVDGYTF,TGTGCCAGCAGACCCGACAGGGTCGATGGCTACACCTTC
-,TRBV5-6,TRBD2,TRBJ2-6,CASSSRRLAGSSGANVLTF,TGTGCCAGCAGCTCCCGGCGACTAGCGGGTTCCTCTGGGGCCAACGTCCTGACTTTC